The present TCR beta chain was sequenced within a study of persistence of HIV-infected CD4 T cells. This clone showed up just a few times. The antigen is unknown. The immunoSEQ assay was version 4, run in survey mode. Sequenced by immunoSEQ multiplex PCR; TCRdb stores in-frame clones only, minus some. The sample yields around 39,000 clones, 80% to 85% seen once. The stimulus was an HIV-1 Gag 15-mer peptide pool, 0.8 to 1 ug/peptide/mL. Memory cells lacking CD40L and CD69 with high CD45RO were sorted. Suppressive ART was started during chronic HIV-1 infection in these adults. Anti-CD28/CD49d costimulation, CD40-blocking antibody and enfuvirtide were given to CD8-depleted PBMCs for roughly 20 hours. Trimming removed 7 bases from V and 0 bases from J, with 12 bases in between. CDR1 is SQVTM and CDR2 is ANQGSEA in the germline V gene. This CDR3 is 14 amino acids long.

This chain uses TRBV29-1 with TRBJ2-2; D is unclear. This specimen was cultured CD4+ T cells from PBMCs, taken from a patient who received antiretroviral therapy. The TCR sequence derives from an adult with HIV. The donor label of this sample is uncertain. The CDR3 DNA reads TGCAGCGGTGGGTCTAGGGCGAACACCGGGGAGCTGTTTTTT. It translates to CSGGSRANTGELFF.